This TCR beta chain was sequenced for a study of tumor-infiltrating lymphocytes in primary liver carcinoma (dated by TCRdb to 2016 to 2017). As for the study more broadly: The five patients, three men and two women aged 30 to 69 years, had hepatocellular carcinoma (four) or combined HCC and intrahepatic cholangiocarcinoma (one). Each sample produced roughly 3.65 to 7.13 million productive TCRbeta reads, and read depth showed no significant difference between tissue types. TCRbeta repertoire sequencing, expression microarrays and whole-exome sequencing were combined in the study across five regions of each liver tumor, with adjacent normal tissue and blood also included. Repertoires from technical replicates were highly reproducible, with mean shared-clone rates roughly 0.86 and correlation coefficients above 0.98. TCRbeta repertoire sequencing covered about 35 specimens from 5 patients: about 25 tumor regions, 5 adjacent noncancerous liver tissues and 5 peripheral blood samples. Tumors of the five patients were stage T1-T3 N0M0 with maximum diameters of roughly 4.2 to 11 cm.

From cysteine to phenylalanine, the CDR3 is 16 amino acids long. Here the CDR3 DNA is all that survives: 48 bases in frame from base 1. The germline V gene gives CDR1 as LGHNA and CDR2 as YSLEER. Results and caveats for the whole study, not just this receptor: The top 250 clones made up a significantly larger repertoire fraction in tumors than in blood (p = 0.039). Because only the TCR beta chain was sequenced and unpaired alpha chains were not captured, true repertoire diversity is likely underestimated. With just a handful of patients in the study, the authors point out that the findings should be validated in a larger study. Repertoire overlap was found to be higher between tumor regions (mean roughly 35%) than between tumor-adjacent (about 17%) or tumor-blood (roughly 15%) pairs, consistent with antigen-driven expansion. Comparison of CD4+ and CD8+ T cell repertoires was precluded by the use of bulk unsorted samples.

Starting from about 500 ng total RNA, TCRbeta-specific cDNA was produced by reverse transcription with a constant-region primer and ProtoScript II reverse transcriptase. TCRbeta libraries were built with three nested multiplex PCR rounds, a slightly modified ARM-PCR procedure. Each of the first two PCR rounds ran for roughly 9 cycles and used multiplex TRBV1-TRBV30 forward primers together with a Cbeta reverse primer. Sample barcodes and Illumina adapters were added in a final 25-cycle PCR with Deep VentR polymerase. Before sequencing, amplicons of 200-500 bp were purified from gel using a QIAquick gel extraction kit. An Illumina HiSeq 2500 was used to sequence the TCRbeta amplicons, generating 250-bp paired-end reads. In the paper's pipeline: Trimmomatic v0.33 was used to quality-trim the reads, and FLASH v1.2.11 was used to merge paired reads so that full CDR3 sequences could be recovered. MiGEC v1.2.1b assigned V, D and J germline segments to the rearranged TCRbeta sequences. VDJtools v1.0.0 computed clonotype statistics and Shannon-Wiener diversity indices. Except for diversity analysis, only each sample's 250 most abundant clonotypes were used in subsequent analyses to reduce sampling bias. TCRdb reanalyzed the raw reads on its own, using fastp at Q25 for trimming and MiXCR for clone calling, and kept in-frame beta chains. Each record represents a unique CDR3 protein, reported with the most common genes and DNA among its rows. TCRdb, rather than the study authors, made the V and J calls. The sample table shows 80,000 or so distinct CDR3 sequences, and around 66% are seen once. About 26% of the sample lies in the top ten.

Concerning this clonotype itself: The target of this receptor is not known. One end of the junction does not line up with germline, which may come from a read error.

Total RNA and DNA were co-extracted from roughly 20-30 mg of bulk tissue with the AllPrep DNA/RNA mini kit, without cell sorting. Four to six patients with histopathologically diagnosed primary liver carcinoma underwent surgical resection in China between November 2015 and 2016. Chronic HBV infection was present in the patients, and the patients were treatment-naive at sampling. Fresh tumor and adjacent tissue pieces were bisected, with one half stored in RNAlater at -80 degrees C and the other half sent for histology. Input material: tumor-adjacent normal liver tissue. This receptor chain uses TRBV4-3 and TRBJ2-7; a stretch of 8 junction bases matches TRBD2. This sequence originates from a man in his forties with primary liver carcinoma and hepatitis B virus infection. The CDR3 corresponds to CASSQVIGGRSYEQYF. The DNA sequence is given as TGTGCCAGCAGCCAAGTCATAGGCGGGAGGAGTTACGAGCAGTACTTC.